This T cell receptor (beta chain) was recorded in a study of blood T cell repertoires in COVID-19. Study in general: There were acute and convalescent COVID-19 samples, and they came from the United States, Italy and Spain. PBMCs, B-cell-depleted T cells, or T cells provided the cDNA or gDNA that made up the material.

Original processing notes: Reference gene primer amplification gave estimated nucleated cell counts. Data came from immunoSEQ multiplex PCR; TCRdb stores just in-frame clones and leaves some out. D and trimming come from the DNA, and the V and J calls and clone size come from that table. This table has 100,000 or so clones, 65% to 90% appearing once. This clone was picked up one time. This CDR3 region has 17 residues. CDR1 is KGHDR, CDR2 SFDVKD, per germline. V shed 0 bases and J 6 bases; nucleotides not matched to a gene: 3. The source of this sequence is a man older than 75 with acute or convalescent COVID-19. What was sequenced was peripheral blood. This rearrangement joins TRBV24-1 to TRBJ2-1, with 14 bases that match TRBD2. CDR3 in amino acids: CATSDLGTSGRGNEQFF. The CDR3 DNA sequence: TGTGCCACCAGTGATTTGGGGACTAGCGGGAGAGGCAATGAGCAGTTCTTC.